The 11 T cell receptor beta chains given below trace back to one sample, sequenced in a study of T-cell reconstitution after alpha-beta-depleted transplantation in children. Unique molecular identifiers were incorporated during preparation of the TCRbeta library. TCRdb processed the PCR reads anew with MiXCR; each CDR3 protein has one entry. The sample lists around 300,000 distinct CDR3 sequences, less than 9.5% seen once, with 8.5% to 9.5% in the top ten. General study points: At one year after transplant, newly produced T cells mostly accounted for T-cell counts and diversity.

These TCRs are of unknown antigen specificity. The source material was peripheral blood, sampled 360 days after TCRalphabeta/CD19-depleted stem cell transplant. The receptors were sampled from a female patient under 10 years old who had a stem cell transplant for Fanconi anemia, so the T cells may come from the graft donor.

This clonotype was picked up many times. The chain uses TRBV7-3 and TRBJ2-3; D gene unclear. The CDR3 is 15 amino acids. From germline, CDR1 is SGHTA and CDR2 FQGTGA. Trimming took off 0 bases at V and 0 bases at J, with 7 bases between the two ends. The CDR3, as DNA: TGTGCCAGCAGCTTAACGCCAAGGAGCACAGATACGCAGTATTTT. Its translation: CASSLTPRSTDTQYF.

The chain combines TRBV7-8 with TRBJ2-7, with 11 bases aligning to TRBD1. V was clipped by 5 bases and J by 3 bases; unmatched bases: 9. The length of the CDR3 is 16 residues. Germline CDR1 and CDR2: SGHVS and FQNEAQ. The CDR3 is CASSQNPGQGDYEQYV. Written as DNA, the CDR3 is TGTGCCAGCAGCCAGAACCCGGGACAGGGGGACTACGAGCAGTACGTC.

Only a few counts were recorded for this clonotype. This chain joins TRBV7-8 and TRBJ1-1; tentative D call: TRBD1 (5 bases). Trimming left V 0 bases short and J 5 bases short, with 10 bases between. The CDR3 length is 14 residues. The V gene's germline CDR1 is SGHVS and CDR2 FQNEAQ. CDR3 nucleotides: TGTGCCAGCAGCTTAGCAGGGACCAAAACTGAAGCTTTCTTT. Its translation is CASSLAGTKTEAFF.

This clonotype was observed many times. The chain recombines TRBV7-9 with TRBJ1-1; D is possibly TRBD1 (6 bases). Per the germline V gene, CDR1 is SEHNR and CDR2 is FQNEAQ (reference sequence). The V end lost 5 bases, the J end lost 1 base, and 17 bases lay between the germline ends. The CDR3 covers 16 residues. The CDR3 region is CASSRGQPQGNTEAFF. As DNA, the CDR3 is TGTGCCAGCAGCCGGGGACAACCCCAAGGGAACACTGAAGCTTTCTTT. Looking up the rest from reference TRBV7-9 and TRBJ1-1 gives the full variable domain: DTGVSQNPRHKITKRGQNVTFRCDPISEHNRLYWYRQTLGQGPEFLTYFQNEAQLEKSRLLSDRFSAERPKGSFSTLEIQRTEQGDSAMYLCASSRGQPQGNTEAFFGQGTRLTVV.

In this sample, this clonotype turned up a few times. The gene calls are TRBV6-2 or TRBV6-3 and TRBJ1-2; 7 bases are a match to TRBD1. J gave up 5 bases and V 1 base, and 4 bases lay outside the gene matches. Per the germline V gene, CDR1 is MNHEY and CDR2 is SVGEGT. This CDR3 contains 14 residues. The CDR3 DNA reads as TGTGCCAGCAGTTACTTGGACAGGACTTATGGCTACACCTTC. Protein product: CASSYLDRTYGYTF.

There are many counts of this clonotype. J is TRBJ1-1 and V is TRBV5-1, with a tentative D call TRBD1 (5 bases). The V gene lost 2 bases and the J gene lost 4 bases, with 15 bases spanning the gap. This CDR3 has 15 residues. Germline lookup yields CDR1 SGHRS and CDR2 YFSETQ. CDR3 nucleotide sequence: TGCGCCAGCAGCTTCGGCCAGACTGGGGGCACTGAAGCTTTCTTT. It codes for CASSFGQTGGTEAFF.

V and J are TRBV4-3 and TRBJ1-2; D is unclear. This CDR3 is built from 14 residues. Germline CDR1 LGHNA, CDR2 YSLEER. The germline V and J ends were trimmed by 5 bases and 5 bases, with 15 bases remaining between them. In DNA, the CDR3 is TGCGCCAGCAGCTACACAGACCCTTTATATGGCTACACCTTC. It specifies CASSYTDPLYGYTF.

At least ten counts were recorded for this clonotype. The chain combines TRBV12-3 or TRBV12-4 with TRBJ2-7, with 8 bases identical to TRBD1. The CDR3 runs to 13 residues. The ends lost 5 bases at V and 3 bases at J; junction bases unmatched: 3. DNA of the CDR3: TGTGCCAGCAGTCCAGGACAGGGCTACGAGCAGTACTTC. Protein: CASSPGQGYEQYF.

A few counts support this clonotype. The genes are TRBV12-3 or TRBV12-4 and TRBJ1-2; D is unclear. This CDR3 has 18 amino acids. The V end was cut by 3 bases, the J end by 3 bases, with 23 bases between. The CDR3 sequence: CASSFLPSLREGDYGYTF. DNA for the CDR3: TGTGCCAGCAGTTTTTTGCCAAGCCTCCGGGAGGGAGACTATGGCTACACCTTC.

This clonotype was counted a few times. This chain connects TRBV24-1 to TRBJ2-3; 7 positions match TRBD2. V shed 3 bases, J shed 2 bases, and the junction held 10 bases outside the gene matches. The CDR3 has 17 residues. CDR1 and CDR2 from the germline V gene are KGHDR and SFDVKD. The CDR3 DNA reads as TGTGCCACCAGTGATCCCAAGCGGGAAACCCTCACAGATACGCAGTATTTT. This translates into CATSDPKRETLTDTQYF.

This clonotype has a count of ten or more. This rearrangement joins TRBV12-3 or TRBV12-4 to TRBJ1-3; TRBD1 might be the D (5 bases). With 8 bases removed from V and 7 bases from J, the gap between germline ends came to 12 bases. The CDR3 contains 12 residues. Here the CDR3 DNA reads TGTGCCAGCCGGCCCGGGGCTAACACCATATATTTT. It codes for CASRPGANTIYF.